The entry below describes one T cell receptor beta chain. In Seattle, patients joined the study during active infection and were tracked longitudinally. The data were obtained in a study of blood T cell repertoires in COVID-19. Turning to the study itself: Acute-phase and convalescent COVID-19 samples originated in the United States, Italy and Spain. T cells, B-cell-depleted T cells, or PBMCs supplied cDNA or gDNA.

Clones were sequenced by immunoSEQ multiplex PCR, and TCRdb holds only the in-frame ones, with some missing. The sample contains fewer than 300,000 clones, more than 85% of which appear only once. There are 17 residues in the CDR3. Trimming removed 4 bases from V and 4 bases from J; junction bases left unmatched: 12. From germline, CDR1 is MGHRA and CDR2 YSYEKL. The sequenced material came from peripheral blood. The gene calls are TRBV4-1 and TRBJ1-1; 10 bases fit TRBD1. This clonotype was obtained from a woman in her twenties or thirties with COVID-19, enrolled during active disease. The CDR3 sequence: CASSLQGSGQGTTEAFF. CDR3 coding DNA: TGCGCCAGCAGCCTCCAAGGGTCGGGACAGGGGACCACTGAAGCTTTCTTT.